Listed below are T cell receptor beta chains from one sample, sequenced in a study of shared clonotypes between healthy human individuals. TCRdb keeps only in-frame clones here, not all; method: immunoSEQ multiplex PCR. The table records a few million clones, 90% to 97% of them present only once. Sequencing was carried out using naive CD4+ T cells sorted from blood. The receptor set was obtained from a man younger than 30 in good health. The CDR3 runs from the conserved cysteine through the conserved F or W. The order of the fields is J gene, V gene, clone size, D gene, CDR3 protein, CDR3 DNA. A D gene is named only where the DNA matches it firmly. Rows give clone size only sometimes, using once, few, many, or a class for an expanded clone.

j_gene: TRBJ1-4
v_gene: TRBV29-1
abundance: NA
d_gene: TRBD1
CDR3aa: CSVRDRVNEKLFF
CDR3nt: TGCAGCGTTCGGGACAGGGTTAACGAAAAACTGTTTTTT

j_gene: TRBJ2-1
v_gene: TRBV19
abundance: NA
d_gene: NA
CDR3aa: CASARGNEQFF
CDR3nt: TGTGCCAGCGCTAGGGGGAATGAGCAGTTCTTC

j_gene: TRBJ2-3
v_gene: TRBV5-4
abundance: NA
d_gene: NA
CDR3aa: CASSLESATSTDTQYF
CDR3nt: TGTGCCAGCAGCCTGGAGAGCGCCACTAGCACAGATACGCAGTATTTT

j_gene: TRBJ2-7
v_gene: TRBV7-9
abundance: NA
d_gene: NA
CDR3aa: CASCDGIYEQYF
CDR3nt: TGTGCCAGTTGCGACGGAATCTACGAGCAGTACTTC

j_gene: TRBJ1-3
v_gene: TRBV7-9
abundance: NA
d_gene: NA
CDR3aa: CASSSGSGNTIYF
CDR3nt: TGTGCCAGCAGCTCGGGCTCTGGAAACACCATATATTTT

j_gene: TRBJ1-4
v_gene: TRBV30
abundance: NA
d_gene: NA
CDR3aa: CAWSATGKEKLFF
CDR3nt: TGTGCCTGGAGTGCAACAGGGAAAGAAAAACTGTTTTTT

j_gene: TRBJ2-2
v_gene: TRBV19
abundance: once
d_gene: NA
CDR3aa: CASSISSGGPRTGELFF
CDR3nt: TGTGCCAGTAGTATATCAAGTGGGGGCCCCCGCACCGGGGAGCTGTTTTTT

j_gene: TRBJ1-4
v_gene: TRBV18
abundance: NA
d_gene: TRBD1
CDR3aa: CASSPSTGQGSGEKLFF
CDR3nt: TGTGCCAGCTCACCATCTACAGGACAGGGCAGTGGCGAAAAACTGTTTTTT

j_gene: TRBJ2-3
v_gene: TRBV29-1
abundance: NA
d_gene: TRBD1
CDR3aa: CSVTTGGGTDTQYF
CDR3nt: TGCAGCGTTACAACAGGGGGAGGCACAGATACGCAGTATTTT

j_gene: TRBJ1-2
v_gene: TRBV6-1
abundance: NA
d_gene: NA
CDR3aa: CASSDRSTPSNGYTF
CDR3nt: TGTGCCAGCAGTGACAGGAGTACGCCATCTAATGGCTACACCTTC

j_gene: TRBJ1-6
v_gene: TRBV18
abundance: NA
d_gene: TRBD1
CDR3aa: CASSPMGQGANSPLHF
CDR3nt: TGTGCCAGCTCACCTATGGGACAGGGCGCGAATTCACCCCTCCACTTT

j_gene: TRBJ2-2
v_gene: TRBV6-4
abundance: NA
d_gene: NA
CDR3aa: CASSDSLNTGELFF
CDR3nt: TGTGCCAGCAGTGACTCGCTAAACACCGGGGAGCTGTTTTTT

j_gene: TRBJ2-3
v_gene: TRBV11-1
abundance: NA
d_gene: TRBD1
CDR3aa: CASSTGGDTQYF
CDR3nt: TGTGCCAGCAGCACAGGGGGTGATACGCAGTATTTT

j_gene: TRBJ2-7
v_gene: TRBV4-1
abundance: NA
d_gene: TRBD2
CDR3aa: CASSQDGSVILAGVEQYF
CDR3nt: TGCGCCAGCAGCCAAGATGGCTCGGTGATACTAGCGGGAGTCGAGCAGTACTTC